This T cell receptor beta chain was identified during a study of cytotoxic CD8 clonotypes in ibrutinib-treated CLL. For the study at large: Partial response occurred in approximately 25 patients and complete response in 2; at median approximately 70 months, around 14 remained remitted and roughly 12 progressed. Whole-study results and caveats: Sustained-remission and progressing patients were not sampled at matched times. Baseline clonality, above age-matched healthy donor levels, tracked circulating CD8+ T-cell counts.

The CDR3 is 13 residues long. Per the germline V gene, CDR1 is GTSNPN and CDR2 is SVGIG (reference sequence). Trimming stripped 3 bases from V and 2 bases from J, with 10 bases between. Sequencing was designed to attain a depth spanning 1 in 200,000 to 1 in 1 million T cells. Produced via immunoSEQ multiplex PCR; TCRdb's table is partial and in-frame only. The sample shows roughly 110,000 clones, 58% of them seen only once. About this clone: Its antigen is currently unknown.

The sample here was PBMCs, taken after 24 months of ibrutinib treatment. V usage is TRBV30 and J usage is TRBJ1-1; D possibly corresponds to TRBD1 (6 bases). This receptor was taken from a human donor with chronic lymphocytic leukemia. The CDR3 sequence: CAWSDRPNTEAFF. CDR3 DNA sequence: TGTGCCTGGAGCGACAGGCCTAACACTGAAGCTTTCTTT. The full variable domain, completed using reference TRBV30 and TRBJ1-1, is SQTIHQWPATLVQPVGSPLSLECTVEGTSNPNLYWYRQAAGRGLQLLFYSVGIGQISSEVPQNLSASRPQDRQFILSSKKLLLSDSGFYLCAWSDRPNTEAFFGQGTRLTVV.